Listed here are 14 T cell receptor beta chains from one sample, sequenced in a study of blood T cell repertoires in COVID-19. Method: immunoSEQ multiplex PCR; TCRdb's copy keeps in-frame clones and lacks some. The sample contains 200,000 to 250,000 clones, 82% of which appear only once. The sample consisted of PBMCs or T cells enriched from blood (not recorded which). The source of these receptors is a woman in her fifties or sixties who had recovered from COVID-19.

J is TRBJ1-1 and V is TRBV7-8; possibly TRBD1 for D (6 bases). This CDR3 comprises 12 residues. Trimming took 3 bases from V and 7 from J, leaving 9 bases between them. Germline assignment: CDR1 SGHVS and CDR2 FQNEAQ. CDR3 amino acids: CASSFYRDEAFF. Written as DNA, the CDR3 is TGTGCCAGCAGCTTTTACAGGGATGAAGCTTTCTTT.

The chain is built from TRBV9 and TRBJ1-3, with TRBD1 as a possible D gene (5 bases). V shed 1 base and J shed 0 bases, with 14 bases lying between them. Looked up from germline, CDR1 is SGDLS and CDR2 is YYNGEE. The CDR3 sequence is 17 residues long. CDR3 nucleotide sequence: TGTGCCAGCAGCGTACAGGGACTCATGAACTCTGGAAACACCATATATTTT. The encoded protein is CASSVQGLMNSGNTIYF. Variable domain in full (rest from reference TRBV9 and TRBJ1-3): DSGVTQTPKHLITATGQRVTLRCSPRSGDLSVYWYQQSLDQGLQFLIQYYNGEERAKGNILERFSAQQFPDLHSELNLSSLELGDSALYFCASSVQGLMNSGNTIYFGEGSWLTVV.

A word on this clone: The same CDR3 arises from other DNA sequences in this sample as well. The chain combines TRBV15 with TRBJ1-1; D is possibly TRBD1 (5 bases). The germline V and J ends were trimmed by 1 base and 7 bases, with 10 bases remaining between them. This CDR3 spans 13 amino acids. Germline V gene sequence: CDR1 LNHNV, CDR2 YYDKDF (reference sequence). DNA of the CDR3: TGTGCCACCAGCAGAGTCGGGGGAGGTGAAGCTTTCTTT. This encodes CATSRVGGGEAFF.

V gene TRBV7-2 combines with J gene TRBJ1-2; 8 bases map to TRBD1. CDR1 and CDR2 (germline): SGHTA, FQGNSA. The CDR3 sequence is 14 residues long. Trimming cost V 2 bases and J 2 bases; bases outside gene matches: 1. In DNA, the CDR3 is TGTGCCAGCAGCTTATACAGGGGGAACTATGGCTACACCTTC. Translating gives CASSLYRGNYGYTF. Full variable domain (outside the CDR3, taken from reference TRBV7-2 and TRBJ1-2): GAGVSQSPSNKVTEKGKDVELRCDPISGHTALYWYRQSLGQGLEFLIYFQGNSAPDKSGLPSDRFSAERTGGSVSTLTIQRTQQEDSAVYLCASSLYRGNYGYTFGSGTRLTVV.

V is TRBV10-2 and J is TRBJ1-1; perhaps TRBD1 as D (5 bases). Looked up from germline, CDR1 is WSHSY and CDR2 is SAAADI. Trimming stripped 3 bases from V and 5 bases from J, with 13 bases between. The CDR3 consists of 14 residues. The CDR3 coding sequence is TGCGCCAGCAGTGACCCATGGGAGGGGACTGAAGCTTTCTTT. It is translated as CASSDPWEGTEAFF.

This clone was recorded a few times. The chain joins TRBV2 to TRBJ2-3, with TRBD2 matching over 8 bases. The V gene end was trimmed by 3 bases and the J gene end by 1 base; junction bases not matched to a gene: 0. Looked up from germline, CDR1 is SNHLY and CDR2 is FYNNEI. This CDR3 comprises 14 residues. The CDR3 nucleotides are TGTGCCAGCAGTGAGACTAGCGGCACAGATACGCAGTATTTT. It codes for CASSETSGTDTQYF.

J is TRBJ2-3 and V is TRBV9, with TRBD2 identical over 16 bases. The germline V gene encodes CDR1 SGDLS and CDR2 YYNGEE. V dropped 0 bases and J dropped 6; count of bases not matched to a gene: 7. The CDR3 loop spans 18 amino acids. CDR3 DNA sequence: TGTGCCAGCAGCGTAGCCCCGGGACTAGCGGGGGGGCAGGATACGCAGTATTTT. This gives the protein CASSVAPGLAGGQDTQYF.

V and J are TRBV18 and TRBJ2-5; D unresolved. The CDR3 sequence is 13 residues long. Germline V CDR1 and CDR2: KGHSH, LQKENI. V was clipped by 2 bases and J by 5 bases, with 9 bases between them. DNA of the CDR3: TGTGCCAGCTCACCAACTCAGGCTGAGACCCAGTACTTC. Translating it yields CASSPTQAETQYF.

The chain joins TRBV7-9 to TRBJ1-2; D might be TRBD1 (5 bases). The germline V gene has CDR1 SEHNR and CDR2 FQNEAQ (reference sequence). V was clipped by 0 bases and J by 8 bases, with 13 bases between them. This CDR3 spans 14 amino acids. The CDR3 protein is CASSLAPGDGGYTF. DNA for the CDR3: TGTGCCAGCAGCTTAGCGCCGGGGGACGGCGGCTACACCTTC. Full variable domain (rest looked up from reference TRBV7-9 and TRBJ1-2): DTGVSQNPRHKITKRGQNVTFRCDPISEHNRLYWYRQTLGQGPEFLTYFQNEAQLEKSRLLSDRFSAERPKGSFSTLEIQRTEQGDSAMYLCASSLAPGDGGYTFGSGTRLTVV.

The CDR3 here is CASSAATSGRVGEQFF. The CDR3 DNA reads TGCGCCAGCAGCGCGGCGACTAGCGGGAGAGTTGGTGAGCAGTTCTTC. The chain links TRBV5-1 to TRBJ2-1; 12 nucleotides align to TRBD2. The junction had 11 bases not matched to a gene; V was cut back by 4 bases and J by 9 bases. Germline V lookup: CDR1 SGHRS, CDR2 YFSETQ. The CDR3 is 16 amino acids.

The chain carries TRBV24-1 and TRBJ2-6; 12 nucleotides align to TRBD1. This CDR3 has 18 residues. V shed 4 bases, J shed 2 bases, and the junction held 5 bases outside the gene matches. Germline V gene lookup returns CDR1 KGHDR and CDR2 SFDVKD. The CDR3 bases are TGTGCCACCAGTGACGGGGGGACAGGGGGCACTGGGGCCAACGTCCTGACTTTC. Its translation is CATSDGGTGGTGANVLTF.

This sequence joins TRBV7-2 and TRBJ1-1; no firm D call. The CDR3 runs 14 residues. In germline, CDR1 is SGHTA, CDR2 FQGNSA. Between the trimmed V and J ends, which lost 3 bases and 3 bases, there was a span of 11 bases. CDR3 DNA: TGTGCCAGCAGCTTCGCAGCGGATTACACTGAAGCTTTCTTT. Its translation is CASSFAADYTEAFF.

The gene calls are TRBV7-2 and TRBJ1-1; D is possibly TRBD1 (6 bases). The CDR3 has 14 amino acids. With 5 bases removed from V and 4 bases from J, the gap between germline ends came to 14 bases. The V gene's germline CDR1 is SGHTA and CDR2 FQGNSA. Here the CDR3 DNA reads TGTGCCAGCAGCCCCAGGACAGAGGGCACTGAAGCTTTCTTT. Amino acid sequence: CASSPRTEGTEAFF.

The chain employs TRBV7-2 and TRBJ1-2; 12 positions match TRBD1. Germline assignment: CDR1 SGHTA and CDR2 FQGNSA. The V and J ends lost 5 bases and 8 bases, in that order; junction bases with no gene match: 6. The CDR3 has 14 amino acids. The CDR3 DNA reads as TGTGCCAGCAGCCTGGGACAGGGGGCGCGGGGCTACACCTTC. It yields the protein CASSLGQGARGYTF.